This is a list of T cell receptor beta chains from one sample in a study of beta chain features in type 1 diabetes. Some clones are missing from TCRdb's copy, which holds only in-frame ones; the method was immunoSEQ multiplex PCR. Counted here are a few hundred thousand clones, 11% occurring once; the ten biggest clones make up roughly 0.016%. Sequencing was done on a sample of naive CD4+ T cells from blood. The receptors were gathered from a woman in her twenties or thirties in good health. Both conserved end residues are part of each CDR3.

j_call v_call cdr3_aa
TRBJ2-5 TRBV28 CASRTQGVETQYF
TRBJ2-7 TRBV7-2 CASSFTTSGPPYEQYF
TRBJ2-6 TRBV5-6 CASSLEASSGANVLTF
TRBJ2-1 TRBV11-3 CASSPGTGPYNEQFF
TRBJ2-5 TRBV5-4 CASSSLTGGVKTQYF
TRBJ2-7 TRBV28 CASSPIGGTSRLSSYEQYF
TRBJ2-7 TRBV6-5 CASSYRGTGEYEQYF
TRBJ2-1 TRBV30 CAWSPRASGTHREQFF
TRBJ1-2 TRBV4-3 CASSQGLTEGIVYGYTF
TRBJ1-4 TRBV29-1 CSVDRGDEKLFF
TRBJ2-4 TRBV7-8 CASSRGRGQNIQYF
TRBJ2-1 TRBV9 CASSGSGRGNEQFF
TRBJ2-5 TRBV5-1 CASSMTLGVRETQYF
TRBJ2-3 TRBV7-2 CASSLLGSSVTDTQYF
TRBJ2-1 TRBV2 CASSWTSGSYNEQFF
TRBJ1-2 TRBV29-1 CSGSAYRDRGQTF
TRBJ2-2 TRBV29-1 CSVGKFLAGSAGELFF
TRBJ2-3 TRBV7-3 CASSTGEPDTQYF
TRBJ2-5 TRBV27 CASSHTGTLETQYF
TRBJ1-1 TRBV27 CASTSGGTEAFF
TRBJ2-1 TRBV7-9 CASSLWRTSGSSYNEQFF
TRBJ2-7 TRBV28 CASSPDPGAYEQYF
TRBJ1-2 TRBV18 CASSPGAGELGYTF
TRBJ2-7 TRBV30 CAWSSPRITSYEQYF
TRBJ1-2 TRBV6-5 CATKLDRVYGYTF
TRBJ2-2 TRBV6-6 CASSRGLTNTGELFF
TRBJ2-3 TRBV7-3 CASRPSGGSTDTQYF
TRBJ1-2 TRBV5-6 CASSQRERGPYGYTF
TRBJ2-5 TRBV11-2 CASSSKSSGRQETQYF
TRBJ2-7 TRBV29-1 CSVGQTYEQYF
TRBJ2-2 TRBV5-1 CASSILAGKNTGELFF
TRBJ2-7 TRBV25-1 CASSEFDTRDIPYEQYF
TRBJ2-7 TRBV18 CASSPSSSGRPEQYF
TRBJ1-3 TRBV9 CASSLDSLTGNTIYF
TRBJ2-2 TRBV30 CAWSAHRGLNTGELFF
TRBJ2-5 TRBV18 CASSPRTVSETQYF
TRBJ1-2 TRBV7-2 CASSLRISGDSNYGYTF
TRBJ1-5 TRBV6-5 CASSPDRGQNQPQHF
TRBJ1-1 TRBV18 CASSPLERDTEAFF
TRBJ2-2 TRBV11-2 CASSSAIAGLNTGELFF
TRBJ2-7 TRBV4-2 CASSQGQGAYEQYF
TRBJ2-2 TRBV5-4 CASSPQGKAGELFF
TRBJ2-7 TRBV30 CAWSVTGVRPEQYF
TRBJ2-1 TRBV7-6 CASSLGTGLAGGPSSYNEQFF
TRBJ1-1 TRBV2 CASSDQGKATEAFF
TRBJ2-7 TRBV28 CASSSQRLAGVSYEQYF